This is a list of T cell receptor beta chains from one sample in a study of response to subunit inactivated influenza vaccine. TCRdb used MiXCR to reprocess the RT-PCR reads, holding one entry per CDR3 protein. This sample has hundreds of thousands of distinct CDR3 sequences, with 6.5% to 8% found just once. The specimen comprised PBMCs from blood, sampled around 25 months after vaccination. These receptors all come from a man between 45 and 75 years old who received an inactivated influenza vaccine. The CDR3 runs from the conserved cysteine through the conserved F or W. A D gene is named only where the DNA matches it firmly. Size is omitted from some rows. Given values are once, few, many or a class for expanded clones.

d_call,clone_size,v_call,j_call,cdr3_nt,cdr3_aa
.,.,TRBV11-2,TRBJ2-3,TGTGCCAGCAGCCCTAGTACCGCCAGACTAGATTCTAGCACAGATACGCAGTATTTT,CASSPSTARLDSSTDTQYF
.,.,TRBV12-3/TRBV12-4,TRBJ2-1,TGTGCCAGCAGTTTTGGTCGTGGAACCTACAATGAGCAGTTCTTC,CASSFGRGTYNEQFF
.,few,TRBV6-5,TRBJ1-2,TGTGCCAGCAGTTACTCGAAACAGGTGTCGAACTATGGCTACACCTTC,CASSYSKQVSNYGYTF
.,.,TRBV20-1,TRBJ2-7,TGCAGTGCGGGTCTAACGGGGCTTCGGGAGCAGTACTTC,CSAGLTGLREQYF
.,many,TRBV12-3/TRBV12-4,TRBJ2-4,TGTGCCAGCAGACTCGGTGGGTCTGGAAACATTCAGTACTTC,CASRLGGSGNIQYF
TRBD1,few,TRBV29-1,TRBJ2-3,TGCAGCGTACTGAAGGGGGCGAGTACAGATACGCAGTATTTT,CSVLKGASTDTQYF
.,.,TRBV9,TRBJ2-7,TGTGCCAGCAGCGTACTGGAGGGTTACGAGCAGTACTTC,CASSVLEGYEQYF
TRBD2,.,TRBV5-1,TRBJ2-2,TGCGCCAGCAGCAATGGACTAGCGGGGAACACCGGGGAGCTGTTTTTT,CASSNGLAGNTGELFF
TRBD2,many,TRBV4-3,TRBJ2-5,TGCGCCAGCAGCCACGGGGGGCAAGAGACCCAGTACTTC,CASSHGGQETQYF
TRBD2,many,TRBV7-3,TRBJ2-3,TGTGCCAGCAGCAAAACGCGGGGAACTAGCGGGAGAGATACGCAGTATTTT,CASSKTRGTSGRDTQYF
.,few,TRBV5-1,TRBJ2-7,TGCGCCAGCAGCCTGGGTCCGGAGATCGAGCAGTACTTC,CASSLGPEIEQYF
.,few,TRBV5-1,TRBJ1-5,TGCGCCAGCAGTCAAGCGACTCAGCCCCAGCATTTT,CASSQATQPQHF
.,.,TRBV11-2,TRBJ2-1,TGTGCCAGCAGCTCGGAGGGGGTAGATGAGCAGTTCTTC,CASSSEGVDEQFF
TRBD2,.,TRBV20-1,TRBJ2-5,TGCAGTGCTACCGCTAGCGGGGGCATGCAGACCCAGTACTTC,CSATASGGMQTQYF
.,few,TRBV4-2,TRBJ2-5,TGTGCCAGCAGCCAAGATCTTCGGGGTGGGGAGCAAGAGACCCAGTACTTC,CASSQDLRGGEQETQYF
TRBD2,few,TRBV10-3,TRBJ2-1,TGTGCCATCAGTGAGTCTTCGGGAGGAAGCGGCAATGAGCAGTTCTTC,CAISESSGGSGNEQFF
.,.,TRBV5-1,TRBJ1-1,TGCACCAGCAGCTTGAGCGGAACGAACACTGAAGCTTTCTTT,CTSSLSGTNTEAFF
.,.,TRBV4-3,TRBJ2-7,TGCGCCAGCAGCCAAGGATACGGAGGCCTCTCATTCGAGCAGTACTTC,CASSQGYGGLSFEQYF
.,many,TRBV20-1,TRBJ1-1,TGCAGCCCATCAAGGGGGGGGAACACTGAAGCTTTCTTT,CSPSRGGNTEAFF
TRBD1,many,TRBV20-1,TRBJ2-7,TGCAGTGCTAGACGATTGGACAGGCGTTACGAGCAGTACTTC,CSARRLDRRYEQYF
.,many,TRBV4-1,TRBJ2-7,TGCGCCAGCAGCCAAGGATCGGGTCCTTCCAATTACGAGCAGTACTTC,CASSQGSGPSNYEQYF
TRBD2,many,TRBV7-2,TRBJ2-7,TGTGCCAGCAGCTTAGGACTAGCGTTTTCCTACGAGCAGTACTTC,CASSLGLAFSYEQYF
TRBD1,many,TRBV2,TRBJ2-7,TGTGCCAGCAGGGGACAGGGGGCTCACGAGCAGTACTTC,CASRGQGAHEQYF
.,.,TRBV4-2,TRBJ2-1,TGTGCCAGCAGCCAAGAAAGGTGGGGGAGCTCCTACAATGAGCAGTTCTTC,CASSQERWGSSYNEQFF
.,many,TRBV7-3,TRBJ2-1,TGTGCCAGCAGCCCATGGGGGCTCAATGAGCAGTTCTTC,CASSPWGLNEQFF
.,.,TRBV4-3,TRBJ2-3,TGCGCCAGCAGCCAAGTAGGGAAGTCCACAGATACGCAGTATTTT,CASSQVGKSTDTQYF
.,.,TRBV11-1,TRBJ1-3,TGTGCCAGCAGCTTTGGCAGCTTAGAATTTCGCTCTGGAAACACCATATATTTT,CASSFGSLEFRSGNTIYF
TRBD1,many,TRBV5-1,TRBJ2-7,TGCGCCAGCAGCTCGACCAACAGGGGAACCTACGAGCAGTACTTC,CASSSTNRGTYEQYF
TRBD2,.,TRBV12-3/TRBV12-4,TRBJ2-1,TGTGCCAGCAGCCTTACTAGCGGGGGGGCCTCCTACAATGAGCAGTTCTTC,CASSLTSGGASYNEQFF
.,.,TRBV20-1,TRBJ1-2,TGCAGTGCTAGAGCAGCGGGGATCTATGGCTACACCTTC,CSARAAGIYGYTF
.,few,TRBV20-1,TRBJ1-5,TGCAGTGCTAGAGATCAGCTGGACAGAATCAATCAGCCCCAGCATTTT,CSARDQLDRINQPQHF
.,many,TRBV5-1,TRBJ1-1,TGCGCCAGCAGCTTGGGGCAGGGCCCCACTGAAGCTTTCTTT,CASSLGQGPTEAFF
.,many,TRBV15,TRBJ2-5,TGTGCCACCAGCAGAGATCCCGAGCTCCCGTACTTC,CATSRDPELPYF
TRBD2,few,TRBV20-1,TRBJ2-7,TGCAGTGCTAGGTCCGGGACTAGCGGATACGAGCAGTACTTC,CSARSGTSGYEQYF
.,.,TRBV18,TRBJ2-4,TGTGCCAGCTCACCATTGGCTGTCCTAGCCAAAAACATTCAGTACTTC,CASSPLAVLAKNIQYF
.,few,TRBV5-1,TRBJ2-4,TGCGCCAGCAGCTTGTCCGGTTACAAAAACATTCAGTACTTC,CASSLSGYKNIQYF
.,many,TRBV20-1,TRBJ2-1,TGCAGTCTCAGGGGCGGACTGGGGGCCTACAATGAGCAGTTCTTC,CSLRGGLGAYNEQFF
.,.,TRBV29-1,TRBJ1-1,TGCAGCGTTGAAGAGCTAGGGAACACTGAAGCTTTCTTT,CSVEELGNTEAFF
.,few,TRBV24-1,TRBJ2-3,TGTGCCACCAGTGACTCCGGGACATCAGGGACAGATACGCAGTATTTT,CATSDSGTSGTDTQYF
.,many,TRBV7-2,TRBJ2-3,TGTGCCAGCAGCCCCAGACGCAGACTCGGTGATACGCAGTATTTT,CASSPRRRLGDTQYF